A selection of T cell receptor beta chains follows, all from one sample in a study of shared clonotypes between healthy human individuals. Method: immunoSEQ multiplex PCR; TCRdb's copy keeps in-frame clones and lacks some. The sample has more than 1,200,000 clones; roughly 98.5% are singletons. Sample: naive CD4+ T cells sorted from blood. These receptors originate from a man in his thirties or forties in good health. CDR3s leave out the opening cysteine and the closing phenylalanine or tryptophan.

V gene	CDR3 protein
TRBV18	ASSPWTETYEQY
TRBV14	ASSHLAGDSSYNEQF
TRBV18	ASSDPLITGEKLF
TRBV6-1	ASSLDRGSNQPQH
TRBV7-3	ASSDRGLRNTGELF
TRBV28	ASSPAPSKPLSYEQY
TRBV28	ASSLSGYGYT
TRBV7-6	ASSLVVAGEQY
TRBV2	ASSESSGRGEQY
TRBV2	ASRTGGNTGELF
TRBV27	ASSLAGAHTEAF
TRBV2	ATIREGLAGELF
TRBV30	ACRTSGSLGEQF
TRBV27	ASSPLTGEKVGQY
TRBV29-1	SVAGGSYGYT
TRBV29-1	SVRGIQETQY
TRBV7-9	ASSPSTGTDTQY
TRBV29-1	SVVLDREDNEQF
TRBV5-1	ASSLGVDTQY
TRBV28	ASCPSGRSYEQY
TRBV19	ASSTLGQPQH
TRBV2	ASSRATGSYGYT